The 2 T cell receptor beta chains reported below all come from one sample, sequenced in a study of identifying expanded T cells in peripheral blood. Clones were sequenced by immunoSEQ multiplex PCR, and TCRdb holds only the in-frame ones, with some missing. The table has some 100,000 clones, around 90% seen once. Sequencing was done on a sample of blood. The receptors were sampled from a person between 18 and 75 years old in good health.

This rearrangement joins TRBV7-3 to TRBJ2-1; weak D call: TRBD2 (5 bases). V was trimmed by 5 bases and J by 6 bases, leaving 17 bases between them. The CDR3 is 15 amino acids. CDR1 and CDR2 (germline): SGHTA, FQGTGA. CDR3 in DNA: TGTGCCAGCAGCCCCACAAGGCGGGTAAGCAATGAGCAGTTCTTC. Its protein product is CASSPTRRVSNEQFF.

There are a few counts of this clone. The V call is TRBV11-2, the J call TRBJ1-6; D call uncertain. The CDR3 is made up of 13 amino acids. Between the trimmed V and J ends, which lost 1 base and 8 bases, there was a span of 6 bases. The germline V gene encodes CDR1 SGHAT and CDR2 FQNNGV. The CDR3 nucleotides are TGTGCCAGCAGCTTAGTGGAGGATTCACCCCTCCACTTT. Its protein is CASSLVEDSPLHF.